Listed below are T cell receptor beta chains from one sample, sequenced in a study of cytomegalovirus exposure and HLA in healthy donors. Profiling relied on immunoSEQ multiplex PCR, and the TCRdb table lists in-frame clones only, not all of them. Here the sample spans about 170,000 clones, roughly four fifths being singletons. Sequencing was done on a sample of PBMCs. All receptors come from a man aged 18 to 30 in good health and CMV-seronegative. CDR3s include the opening cysteine and the closing phenylalanine or tryptophan. D genes are given only for firm matches. Some rows have no size entry. The others give once, few or many, or a class for an expanded clone.

TRBD1,TRBV19,-,TRBJ2-6,TGTGCCAGCGGACAGGGGGCCCTTGGGGCCAACGTCCTGACTTTC,CASGQGALGANVLTF
-,TRBV28,-,TRBJ1-5,TGTGCCAGCAGTTCCTACCAGGGAATTAGCAATCAGCCCCAGCATTTT,CASSSYQGISNQPQHF
TRBD1,TRBV10-3,-,TRBJ1-2,TGTGCCATCAGGGAGACAGGGGGGAATAACTATGGCTACACCTTC,CAIRETGGNNYGYTF
-,TRBV28,-,TRBJ1-5,TGTGCCAGCAGTCCGCTGACAGGCCCGGGAAGCAATCAGCCCCAGCATTTT,CASSPLTGPGSNQPQHF
TRBD2,TRBV27,-,TRBJ2-3,TGTGCCAGCAGTTTTGCGGGAGGGCGAAGCACAGATACGCAGTATTTT,CASSFAGGRSTDTQYF
-,TRBV7-9,-,TRBJ2-3,TGTGCCAGCAGCTCACGAAGCTCCACAGATACGCAGTATTTT,CASSSRSSTDTQYF
TRBD2,TRBV28,-,TRBJ2-7,TGTGCGACTAGCGGGCCCCTCGAGCAGTACTTC,CATSGPLEQYF
-,TRBV19,-,TRBJ1-1,TGTGCCAGTAGTTTTCAGATACGCATGAACACTGAAGCTTTCTTT,CASSFQIRMNTEAFF
TRBD1,TRBV9,few,TRBJ1-4,TGTGCCAGCAGCGAACGGACAGGGCCTAATGAAAAACTGTTTTTT,CASSERTGPNEKLFF
TRBD2,TRBV27,-,TRBJ2-7,TGTGCCAGCAGTTCCGGGCTATCGGGAGGCTGGAACGAGCAGTACTTC,CASSSGLSGGWNEQYF
TRBD2,TRBV7-8,-,TRBJ2-1,TGTGCCAGCAGCTCCGGGGGGAGCTCCTACAATGAGCAGTTCTTC,CASSSGGSSYNEQFF
TRBD2,TRBV15,-,TRBJ2-3,TGTGCCACCAGCAGAGATGGACTAGCGGGACTAGATACGCAGTATTTT,CATSRDGLAGLDTQYF
-,TRBV7-9,-,TRBJ2-5,TGTTCCAGCAGCTTAGCCCAAACTGTAGGAGGGTTAGCGACCCAGTACTTC,CSSSLAQTVGGLATQYF
-,TRBV7-9,-,TRBJ1-3,TGTGCCAGCAGCTTAGTCCCCCCAGATGGAAACACCATATATTTT,CASSLVPPDGNTIYF
-,TRBV6-1,-,TRBJ2-6,TGTGCCAGCAGTGAAGGACATCTCGTTGGGGCCAACGTCCTGACTTTC,CASSEGHLVGANVLTF
-,TRBV5-6,-,TRBJ2-7,TGTGCCAGCAGTTTCACTGATCGCAACTACGAGCAGTACTTC,CASSFTDRNYEQYF
-,TRBV28,-,TRBJ1-1,TGTGCCAGCAGCCCTTACCGCAGGGGTCCTGAAGCTTTCTTT,CASSPYRRGPEAFF
-,TRBV5-6,-,TRBJ2-4,TGTGCCAGCAGCTTGGCAGGGTTTGGGTACATTCAGTACTTC,CASSLAGFGYIQYF
-,TRBV21-1,-,TRBJ2-7,TGTGCCAGCTCCCCCGGGTACGAGCAGTACTTC,CASSPGYEQYF
-,TRBV6-1,-,TRBJ2-2,TGTGCCAGCAGTGCTAGGGGTGACGGGGAGCTGTTTTTT,CASSARGDGELFF